This T cell receptor (beta chain) was recorded in a study of Graves' ophthalmopathy and Graves' hyperthyroidism. Study as a whole: Investigators collected peripheral blood at initial diagnosis, before any treatment was given.

RNA transcripts served as template for amplifying TCR beta CDR3 sequences. The authors performed first-round RT-PCR with HTBI primers and then a second-round multiplex PCR. TCRdb reprocessed the multiplex PCR reads via MiXCR and lists one record per CDR3 protein. This sample has roughly 500,000 distinct CDR3 sequences, with over 13% found just once. This clonotype was picked up many times. This CDR3 is built from 14 residues. V was trimmed by 6 bases and J by 3 bases, leaving 13 bases between them. The rearrangement uses TRBV12-3 or TRBV12-4 and TRBJ2-3; no reliable D call. Sequenced: blood. The receptor was derived from a woman in her 30s with Graves' ophthalmopathy. The CDR3 DNA is TGTGCCAGCAGGGCTTGGGTCGGTACAGATACGCAGTATTTT. Amino acid sequence: CASRAWVGTDTQYF.